These T cell receptor beta chains were read from a single sample in a study of beta chain features in type 1 diabetes. Generated by immunoSEQ multiplex PCR, the TCRdb table keeps only in-frame clones and is missing some. The repertoire holds approximately 150,000 clones, with about 9.7% as singletons. Source material: central memory CD4+ T cells from blood. The receptors were sampled from a woman aged 40 to 55 in good health. Both conserved end residues are part of each CDR3. The order of the fields is J gene, CDR3 length, D gene, V gene, clone size, CDR3 protein, CDR3 DNA. The D gene is left open where the match is weak. Clone size appears in some rows only: once, few, many, or a class for an expanded clone.

j_gene: TRBJ1-1; len: 13; d_gene: NA; v_gene: TRBV5-1; abundance: few; CDR3aa: CASRTDMNTEAFF; CDR3nt: TGCGCCAGCAGGACAGACATGAACACTGAAGCTTTCTTT
j_gene: TRBJ2-4; len: 12; d_gene: TRBD1; v_gene: TRBV2; abundance: NA; CDR3aa: CASSGDRVIQYF; CDR3nt: TGTGCCAGCAGTGGGGACAGGGTCATTCAGTACTTC
j_gene: TRBJ2-1; len: 15; d_gene: TRBD2; v_gene: TRBV5-4; abundance: NA; CDR3aa: CASSFELAGGNEQFF; CDR3nt: TGTGCCAGCAGCTTTGAGCTAGCGGGGGGCAATGAGCAGTTCTTC
j_gene: TRBJ2-4; len: 12; d_gene: TRBD1; v_gene: TRBV29-1; abundance: many; CDR3aa: CSVGQGGNIQYF; CDR3nt: TGCAGCGTTGGACAGGGGGGAAACATTCAGTACTTC
j_gene: TRBJ2-2; len: 12; d_gene: TRBD1; v_gene: TRBV6-1; abundance: few; CDR3aa: CASGQGYGELFF; CDR3nt: TGTGCCAGCGGACAGGGGTACGGGGAGCTGTTTTTT
j_gene: TRBJ1-2; len: 14; d_gene: NA; v_gene: TRBV18; abundance: few; CDR3aa: CASSQRTGDYGYTF; CDR3nt: TGTGCCAGCTCACAAAGGACGGGAGACTATGGCTACACCTTC
j_gene: TRBJ2-7; len: 15; d_gene: TRBD1; v_gene: TRBV11-2; abundance: few; CDR3aa: CASSPRPGQNYEQYF; CDR3nt: TGTGCCAGCAGCCCCCGACCGGGACAGAACTACGAGCAGTACTTC
j_gene: TRBJ1-5; len: 14; d_gene: NA; v_gene: TRBV5-4; abundance: NA; CDR3aa: CASSQRGSNQPQHF; CDR3nt: TGTGCCAGCAGCCAACGAGGGAGCAATCAGCCCCAGCATTTT
j_gene: TRBJ1-2; len: 16; d_gene: NA; v_gene: TRBV5-1; abundance: NA; CDR3aa: CASSLDSLRRADGYTF; CDR3nt: TGCGCCAGCAGCTTGGATAGTCTGAGGCGAGCGGATGGCTACACCTTC
j_gene: TRBJ2-7; len: 15; d_gene: NA; v_gene: TRBV21-1; abundance: NA; CDR3aa: CASSRKQGLSYEQYF; CDR3nt: TGTGCCAGCAGCAGGAAACAGGGGTTGTCCTACGAGCAGTACTTC
j_gene: TRBJ2-5; len: 17; d_gene: TRBD2; v_gene: TRBV7-2; abundance: few; CDR3aa: CASSPPSGGGVEKTQYF; CDR3nt: TGTGCCAGCAGCCCTCCTAGCGGGGGAGGCGTCGAAAAGACCCAGTACTTC
j_gene: TRBJ2-5; len: 16; d_gene: TRBD2; v_gene: TRBV5-1; abundance: NA; CDR3aa: CASSLTLAGGAETQYF; CDR3nt: TGCGCCAGCAGCTTAACCCTAGCGGGGGGTGCGGAGACCCAGTACTTC
j_gene: TRBJ1-5; len: 13; d_gene: NA; v_gene: TRBV5-6; abundance: many; CDR3aa: CASSFRSNQPQHF; CDR3nt: TGTGCCAGCAGCTTCCGTAGCAATCAGCCCCAGCATTTT
j_gene: TRBJ1-1; len: 13; d_gene: TRBD1; v_gene: TRBV7-9; abundance: NA; CDR3aa: CASSSQGVTEAFF; CDR3nt: TGTGCCAGCAGCTCTCAGGGGGTCACTGAAGCTTTCTTT
j_gene: TRBJ2-3; len: 17; d_gene: TRBD1; v_gene: TRBV18; abundance: once; CDR3aa: CASSLGQLASGSDTQYF; CDR3nt: TGTGCCAGCTCACTGGGACAGCTCGCTTCGGGAAGCGATACGCAGTATTTT
j_gene: TRBJ2-5; len: 15; d_gene: TRBD1; v_gene: TRBV5-4; abundance: NA; CDR3aa: CASSLDQGAQETQYF; CDR3nt: TGTGCCAGCAGCTTGGATCAGGGGGCGCAAGAGACCCAGTACTTC
j_gene: TRBJ1-4; len: 13; d_gene: NA; v_gene: TRBV29-1; abundance: many; CDR3aa: CSVGHRTNEKLFF; CDR3nt: TGCAGCGTCGGACATAGAACTAATGAAAAACTGTTTTTT
j_gene: TRBJ2-5; len: 15; d_gene: NA; v_gene: TRBV15; abundance: NA; CDR3aa: CATSRDLSSQETQYF; CDR3nt: TGTGCCACCAGCAGAGATCTTTCCAGCCAAGAGACCCAGTACTTC
j_gene: TRBJ2-2; len: 13; d_gene: NA; v_gene: TRBV9; abundance: NA; CDR3aa: CASSVSPAGELFF; CDR3nt: TGTGCCAGCAGCGTATCCCCCGCCGGGGAGCTGTTTTTT
j_gene: TRBJ1-1; len: 17; d_gene: NA; v_gene: TRBV13; abundance: many; CDR3aa: CASSGQGIGGVVTEAFF; CDR3nt: TGTGCCAGCAGCGGGCAGGGGATAGGGGGAGTGGTCACTGAAGCTTTCTTT
j_gene: TRBJ1-1; len: 13; d_gene: NA; v_gene: TRBV6-5; abundance: NA; CDR3aa: CASGAGVNTEAFF; CDR3nt: TGTGCCAGCGGGGCCGGAGTGAACACTGAAGCTTTCTTT